This T cell receptor beta chain comes out of a study of prognosis after radiotherapy for stage I lung cancer (dated by TCRdb to the early 2020s). In the study overall: Between April 2018 and early 2019, fewer than 20 patients with stage I NSCLC were enrolled in Nanjing, China. No patient received concurrent therapy alongside SBRT. This study profiled peripheral blood TCR beta repertoires from stage I NSCLC patients before and after stereotactic body radiotherapy and linked the repertoires to distant failure. Oligometastatic NSCLC after surgical resection of the primary tumor was present in roughly 5 patients, while newly diagnosed primary stage I lung tumors were present in roughly 15. After SBRT, distant metastases developed in about 20% of the 19 patients at a median of around 7 months, while the remaining 15 patients had no significant progression. On tumor histology, 11 to 13 patients had adenocarcinoma and about seven had squamous cell carcinoma. The study sequenced about 38 blood samples from roughly 19 patients, one before and one after SBRT per patient. SBRT was delivered in 3 to 5 fractions with a biologically effective dose of at least 100 Gy, and image-guided IMRT or VMAT was used for delivery. The cohort was made up of some 12 men and a handful of women, with a median age of roughly 74 years and an age range of 53 to 84 years. All patients were considered medically inoperable, owing to comorbidities in around eleven and refusal of surgery in about seven. General study outcomes and caveats: Post-SBRT Shannon entropy and its change from baseline were lower in patients who developed distant metastases; baseline Shannon entropy was not associated with metastases. No adjustment for multiple comparisons was applied to any of the reported P values. Differences by metastasis status were reportedly seen in TRBV and TRBJ usage frequencies, involving two V genes at baseline and, after SBRT, nine or ten V genes and two J genes. Tumor specificity of expanded TCR clones was not determined. The small cohort and short follow-up limited the study, so independent validation of the findings is needed. After SBRT, the number of unique TCR clones decreased (median roughly 10,000 before versus 6,500 to 7,500 after; Wilcoxon paired P=0.011).

The TCR beta CDR3 region was amplified from genomic DNA by two rounds of multiplex PCR. In the first round of PCR, primers specific to each TRBV and TRBJ gene were used, and the primer sequences are filed in Chinese patent CN105087789A. Universal primers were used in the second round of PCR. The Roche High Pure PCR Template Preparation Kit was used to extract genomic DNA from the frozen PBMCs. Paired-end sequencing with 151 bp reads was performed on the libraries using an Illumina HiSeq 3000. In the paper's pipeline: CutAdapt was used to discard raw reads that did not contain the multiplex PCR primer sequences. Using PEAR, the high-quality paired reads were merged into contigs. MiXCR assigned TRB V, D and J gene segments to each contig by aligning to reference sequences. To remove sequencing errors, CDR3 sequences were clustered according to base quality and sequence similarity. Shannon entropy normalized by the natural log of productive TCR sequence number was used as the measure of diversity. Clonality was defined as one minus Shannon entropy divided by the natural log of the number of unique clonotypes. Progression-free survival cut-offs for repertoire metrics were chosen using the Youden index of ROC curves, with analyses run in R 3.5.3. Using fastp at Q25 and MiXCR, TCRdb reprocessed the public reads and kept productive beta chains. Rows are combined by CDR3 protein, so each entry shows the most common genes and DNA. TCRdb, not the authors, supplied the V and J calls. This sample holds about 14,000 distinct CDR3 sequences; 25% to 30% were observed only once. Approximately 11% of the sample comes from the top ten.

Clipping removes 6 bases from V and 4 bases from J, with 8 as the unmatched junction base count. The germline V gene (reference sequence) yields GTSNPN for CDR1 and SVGIG for CDR2. The cysteine opens and the phenylalanine closes a CDR3 of 17 amino acids. The read is trimmed to its CDR3 DNA, 51 bases read in frame from base 1. No patient had a history of other malignancies or prior chemotherapy or radiotherapy, and all had node-negative disease on CT and PET/CT. At each of the two time points, around 5.9 milliliters of peripheral venous blood were collected into EDTA tubes. PBMCs were isolated by Ficoll-Paque Plus density-gradient centrifugation. Right after collection, samples were placed at -80 degrees C and kept there until analysis. This clonotype is described as medium-sized (0.01 to 0.1%). The specificity of this receptor is unknown. No base quality information exists; no much larger clone differs at one position.

This sequence uses TRBV30 and TRBJ2-2; the central 16 bases match TRBD2. Sample: PBMCs, taken before or after stereotactic body radiation therapy (not recorded which). This TCR was recovered from a donor aged 50 or older with non-small cell lung cancer. The DNA sequence is given as TGTGCCTGCCAGGCCGGGACTAGCGGGAGGGGCACCGGGGAGCTGTTTTTT. Protein translation: CACQAGTSGRGTGELFF.